The 23 T cell receptor beta chains reported below all come from one sample, sequenced in a study of blood T cell repertoires in COVID-19. Clones were read by immunoSEQ multiplex PCR, and TCRdb kept only the in-frame ones, dropping some. Of approximately 90,000 clones listed, about 80% are singletons. The specimen was peripheral blood. These receptors originate from a woman aged 80 or over with acute or convalescent COVID-19.

This clone was counted only a few times. V is TRBV18 and J is TRBJ2-7; 8 bases agree with TRBD2. The germline V gene has CDR1 KGHSH and CDR2 LQKENI. The CDR3 length is 18 residues. V was pared by 0 bases and J by 5 bases, with 15 bases of the junction left unmatched. The CDR3 coding sequence is TGTGCCAGCTCACCACCGTCAGCGGGAGTGGTGAAGGGGCACGAGCAGTACTTC. Translation gives CASSPPSAGVVKGHEQYF.

The chain recombines TRBV5-1 with TRBJ2-3; 8 nucleotides agree with TRBD2. Trimming at V came to 0 bases and at J to 3 bases, leaving 6 bases not matched to a gene. In germline, CDR1 is SGHRS, CDR2 YFSETQ. The CDR3 is 16 residues long. CDR3 coding DNA: TGCGCCAGCAGCTTGGGAGTAGCGGGGTTAACAGATACGCAGTATTTT. Translation gives CASSLGVAGLTDTQYF.

The chain couples TRBV7-9 to TRBJ2-7; 11 bases agree with TRBD2. Germline CDR1 and CDR2: SEHNR and FQNEAQ (reference sequence). This CDR3 has 16 amino acids. The V and J ends lost 5 bases and 0 bases, in that order; junction bases with no gene match: 6. The CDR3 DNA is TGTGCCAGCAGCGCTTCTAGCGGGAGGTTCTCCTACGAGCAGTACTTC. Translating gives CASSASSGRFSYEQYF.

The chain carries TRBV24-1 and TRBJ2-1, with 9 nucleotides matching TRBD1. J was trimmed by 5 bases and V by 7 bases; bases with no gene match: 23. The CDR3 is made up of 20 amino acids. In germline, CDR1 is KGHDR, CDR2 SFDVKD. The CDR3 nucleotides read TGTGCCACCAGCTGTGGTCCGGGACAGGGAATTGGGCGGGACCACAATGAGCAGTTCTTC. It encodes CATSCGPGQGIGRDHNEQFF.

This chain uses TRBV6-1 with TRBJ1-2; weak D call: TRBD1 (6 bases). The CDR3 spans 16 residues. V was shortened by 1 base and J by 4 bases, with 16 bases between the two germline ends. Germline V lookup: CDR1 MNHNS, CDR2 SASEGT. This CDR3 reads CASSEGTEPYGYGYTF. CDR3 bases: TGTGCCAGCAGTGAAGGGACAGAGCCCTATGGCTATGGCTACACCTTC.

The gene calls are TRBV20-1 and TRBJ2-7; D call uncertain. CDR1 and CDR2 from the germline V gene are DFQATT and SNEGSKA (reference sequence). The CDR3 contains 14 residues. Trimming stripped 3 bases from V and 0 bases from J, with 12 bases between. The CDR3 is CSASLATNSYEQYF. The CDR3 nucleotides read TGCAGTGCTAGTCTGGCCACCAACTCCTACGAGCAGTACTTC.

The chain joins TRBV5-1 to TRBJ1-5; TRBD1 matches 7 bases. From germline, CDR1 is SGHRS and CDR2 YFSETQ. CDR3 length equals 16 residues. The junction had 7 bases not matched to a gene; V was cut back by 0 bases and J by 4 bases. CDR3: CASSLGQGGGNQPQHF. CDR3 DNA sequence: TGCGCCAGCAGCTTGGGGCAGGGGGGAGGAAATCAGCCCCAGCATTTT.

The rearrangement uses TRBV2 and TRBJ2-1; 8 bases align to TRBD1. CDR3 length equals 13 residues. Trimming at V came to 4 bases and at J to 9 bases, leaving 5 bases not matched to a gene. CDR1 and CDR2 from the germline V gene are SNHLY and FYNNEI. The CDR3 protein is CASSGQGYGEQFF. The CDR3 nucleotides are TGTGCCAGCAGTGGACAGGGGTACGGTGAGCAGTTCTTC.

The chain employs TRBV11-3 and TRBJ2-2, with TRBD1 identical over 9 bases. This CDR3 is 15 amino acids long. V lost 5 bases and J lost 2; bases outside the gene matches: 3. Germline assignment: CDR1 SGHNT and CDR2 YENEEA. CDR3 region: CASSTGGGNTGELFF. In DNA form, the CDR3 reads TGTGCCAGCAGCACAGGGGGCGGTAACACCGGGGAGCTGTTTTTT.

A single count supports this clone. The chain couples TRBV3-1 (or the pseudogene TRBV3-2) to TRBJ2-5; 8 bases agree with TRBD2. Germline CDR1 is LGHDT and CDR2 is YNNKEL (reference sequence). The CDR3 consists of 16 residues. The trim removed 1 base at V and 1 base at J, leaving 5 bases unmatched. In DNA, the CDR3 is TGTGCCAGCAGCCAAGGAACGCGGGGGGCCCAAGAGACCCAGTACTTC. Amino acid sequence: CASSQGTRGAQETQYF.

The chain is built from TRBV27 and TRBJ2-7, with a weak D call TRBD1 (6 bases). The germline V gene has CDR1 MNHEY and CDR2 SMNVEV (reference sequence). This CDR3 is built from 15 residues. V was shortened by 2 bases and J by 1 base, with 12 bases between the two germline ends. The CDR3 reads CASSLEDTGSYEQYF. The DNA for the CDR3 is TGTGCCAGCAGTTTAGAGGACACAGGGTCCTACGAGCAGTACTTC.

The rearrangement uses TRBV27 and TRBJ1-5; possibly TRBD1 for D (6 bases). Germline CDR1 reads MNHEY; CDR2 reads SMNVEV (reference sequence). V was clipped by 5 bases and J by 0 bases, with 14 bases between them. This CDR3 has 16 residues. DNA of the CDR3: TGTGCCAGCAGTCTTGGGACACCTTATAGCAATCAGCCCCAGCATTTT. This translates into CASSLGTPYSNQPQHF.

The chain has TRBV6-5 and TRBJ2-1, with D tentatively TRBD2 (7 bases). Germline lookup yields CDR1 MNHEY and CDR2 SVGAGI. CDR3 length: 14 amino acids. Trimming cost V 10 bases and J 8 bases, with 21 bases left between them. The CDR3 loop reads CATRGYGGLDEQFF. Here the CDR3 DNA reads TGTGCCACCAGAGGATACGGGGGGCTCGATGAGCAGTTCTTC.

The chain links TRBV11-3 to TRBJ2-7; D may be TRBD1 (6 bases). Trimming cost V 5 bases and J 4 bases, with 21 bases left between them. CDR1 SGHNT and CDR2 YENEEA come from the germline V gene. The length of the CDR3 is 16 residues. The CDR3 reads CASSVLQGPLHYEQYF. Written as DNA, the CDR3 is TGTGCCAGCAGCGTGTTACAGGGCCCCCTACATTACGAGCAGTACTTC.

This clone was found once. The chain uses TRBV7-3 and TRBJ1-2; TRBD1 is a possible D gene (6 bases). The V end lost 1 base, the J end lost 5 bases, and 17 bases lay between the germline ends. There are 16 residues in the CDR3. Germline CDR1 is SGHTA and CDR2 is FQGTGA. The CDR3, as DNA: TGTGCCAGCAGCTTAATCCCGGACAGAGGGCTTTATGGCTACACCTTC. Translating gives CASSLIPDRGLYGYTF. The full variable domain, completed using reference TRBV7-3 and TRBJ1-2, is GAGVSQTPSNKVTEKGKYVELRCDPISGHTALYWYRQSLGQGPEFLIYFQGTGAADDSGLPNDRFFAVRPEGSVSTLKIQRTERGDSAVYLCASSLIPDRGLYGYTFGSGTRLTVV.

V is TRBV7-9 and J is TRBJ1-2; D uncertain. The CDR3 spans 12 residues. The germline gives CDR1 SEHNR, CDR2 FQNEAQ (reference sequence). V shed 5 bases and J shed 2 bases, with 6 bases lying between them. CDR3 protein: CASSAQNYGYTF. The DNA of the CDR3 is TGTGCCAGCAGCGCTCAGAACTATGGCTACACCTTC. The full variable domain, rest sourced from reference TRBV7-9 and TRBJ1-2, is DTGVSQNPRHKITKRGQNVTFRCDPISEHNRLYWYRQTLGQGPEFLTYFQNEAQLEKSRLLSDRFSAERPKGSFSTLEIQRTEQGDSAMYLCASSAQNYGYTFGSGTRLTVV.

The J gene is TRBJ2-3, the V gene TRBV7-2; 12 bases map to TRBD2. The CDR3 has 18 amino acids. The J segment lost 3 bases and the V segment lost 0 bases, leaving 7 bases of the junction unmatched. Germline assignment: CDR1 SGHTA and CDR2 FQGNSA. DNA for the CDR3: TGTGCCAGCAGCTTAGCGCGGGCTAGCGGGGGGGCAACAGATACGCAGTATTTT. It encodes CASSLARASGGATDTQYF.

V gene TRBV3-1 (or the pseudogene TRBV3-2) combines with J gene TRBJ1-6; D uncertain. Germline assignment: CDR1 LGHDT and CDR2 YNNKEL (reference sequence). The CDR3 loop spans 16 amino acids. V lost 2 bases to trimming and J lost 7 bases, with 15 bases between them. CDR3 amino acids: CASSQNANSPNSPLHF. CDR3 coding DNA: TGTGCCAGCAGCCAAAATGCCAACTCCCCGAATTCACCCCTCCACTTT.

The J gene is TRBJ1-2, the V gene TRBV27; a possible D gene is TRBD1 (5 bases). Germline loops: CDR1 MNHEY, CDR2 SMNVEV (reference sequence). This CDR3 spans 13 amino acids. The germline V and J ends were trimmed by 5 bases and 3 bases, with 10 bases remaining between them. For the CDR3, the DNA is TGTGCCAGCAGTCAATCAGGGTACTATGGCTACACCTTC. Protein product: CASSQSGYYGYTF.

V is TRBV15 and J is TRBJ2-3; tentatively, D is TRBD2 (5 bases). Per germline, CDR1 LNHNV and CDR2 YYDKDF (reference sequence). CDR3 length equals 15 residues. Trimming removed 5 bases at V and 2 bases at J, with 14 bases between. The chain's CDR3 is CATSSSGFNTDTQYF. DNA of the CDR3: TGTGCCACCAGCTCCAGCGGTTTTAACACAGATACGCAGTATTTT.

Only one count was recorded for this clone. V is TRBV19 and J is TRBJ2-5; maybe TRBD1 (6 bases). CDR1 is LNHDA, CDR2 SQIVND, per germline (reference sequence). V dropped 3 bases and J dropped 5 bases, with 13 bases sitting between them. This CDR3 is built from 14 residues. The CDR3 region has the DNA TGTGCCAGTAGTATCAACACAGGGTTGGAGACCCAGTACTTC. This gives the protein CASSINTGLETQYF.

V gene TRBV2 combines with J gene TRBJ2-1; TRBD2 agrees at 10 bases. V lost 6 bases and J lost 0; bases outside the gene matches: 11. CDR3 size: 18 residues. Germline CDR1 SNHLY, CDR2 FYNNEI. CDR3 coding DNA: TGTGCCAGCAGCGAAAGGAGCGGGGGGGGGAGCTCCTACAATGAGCAGTTCTTC. Translating it yields CASSERSGGGSSYNEQFF.

V usage is TRBV19 and J usage is TRBJ2-5, with no clear D. V shed 7 bases and J shed 1 base, with 13 bases lying between them. Germline CDR1 LNHDA, CDR2 SQIVND (reference sequence). The CDR3 runs to 14 residues. The CDR3 DNA reads as TGTGCCAGTACTCCGGGTGGGTCCCAAGAGACCCAGTACTTC. Translating gives CASTPGGSQETQYF. The variable domain in full, with the rest retrieved from reference TRBV19 and TRBJ2-5, is DGGITQSPKYLFRKEGQNVTLSCEQNLNHDAMYWYRQDPGQGLRLIYYSQIVNDFQKGDIAEGYSVSREKKESFPLTVTSAQKNPTAFYLCASTPGGSQETQYFGPGTRLLVL.